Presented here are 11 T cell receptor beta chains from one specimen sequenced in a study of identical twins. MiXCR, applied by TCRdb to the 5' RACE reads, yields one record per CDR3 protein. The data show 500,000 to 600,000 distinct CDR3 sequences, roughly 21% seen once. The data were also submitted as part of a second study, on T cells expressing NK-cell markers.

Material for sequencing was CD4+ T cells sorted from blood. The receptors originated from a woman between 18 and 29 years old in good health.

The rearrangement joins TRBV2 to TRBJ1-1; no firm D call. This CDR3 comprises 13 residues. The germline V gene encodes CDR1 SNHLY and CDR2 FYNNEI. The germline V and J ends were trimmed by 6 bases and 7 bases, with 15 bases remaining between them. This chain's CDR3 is CASRENEAREAFF. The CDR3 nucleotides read TGTGCCAGCAGAGAAAATGAGGCTCGTGAAGCTTTCTTT.

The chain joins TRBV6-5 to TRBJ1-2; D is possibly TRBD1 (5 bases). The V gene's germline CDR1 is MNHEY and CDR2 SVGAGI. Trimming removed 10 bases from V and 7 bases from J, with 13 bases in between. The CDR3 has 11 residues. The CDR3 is CATGLGPGYTF. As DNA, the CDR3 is TGTGCCACCGGTCTGGGGCCTGGCTACACCTTC.

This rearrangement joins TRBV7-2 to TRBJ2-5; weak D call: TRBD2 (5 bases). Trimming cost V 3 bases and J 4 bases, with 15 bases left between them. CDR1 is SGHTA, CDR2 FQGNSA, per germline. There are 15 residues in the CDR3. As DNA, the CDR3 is TGTGCCAGCAGCTTGCAGAGGGTGGATGGAGAGACCCAGTACTTC. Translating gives CASSLQRVDGETQYF.

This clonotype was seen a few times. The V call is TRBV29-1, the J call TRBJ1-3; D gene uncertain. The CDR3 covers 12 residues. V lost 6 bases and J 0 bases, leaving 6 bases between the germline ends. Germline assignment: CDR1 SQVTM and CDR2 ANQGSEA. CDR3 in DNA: TGCAGCGTCGCATTCTCTGGAAACACCATATATTTT. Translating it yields CSVAFSGNTIYF.

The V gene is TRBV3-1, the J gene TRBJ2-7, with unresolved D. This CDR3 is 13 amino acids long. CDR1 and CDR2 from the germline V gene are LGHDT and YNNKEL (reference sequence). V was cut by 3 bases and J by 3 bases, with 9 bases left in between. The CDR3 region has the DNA TGTGCCAGCAGCCATCGATGGGACTACGAGCAGTACTTC. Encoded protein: CASSHRWDYEQYF.

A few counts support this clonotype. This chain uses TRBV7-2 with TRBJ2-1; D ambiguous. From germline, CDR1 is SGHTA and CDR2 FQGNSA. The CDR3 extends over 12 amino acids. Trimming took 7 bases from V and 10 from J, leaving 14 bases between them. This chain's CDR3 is CASTESRREQFF. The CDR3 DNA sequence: TGTGCCAGCACCGAGAGCCGTCGGGAGCAGTTCTTC.

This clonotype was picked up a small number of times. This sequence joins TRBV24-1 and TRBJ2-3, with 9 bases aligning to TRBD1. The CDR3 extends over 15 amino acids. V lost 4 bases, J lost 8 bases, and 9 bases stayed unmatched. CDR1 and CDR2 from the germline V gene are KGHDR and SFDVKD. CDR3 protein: CATSDLTGGRGTQYF. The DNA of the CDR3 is TGTGCCACCAGTGACCTAACAGGGGGCAGGGGTACGCAGTATTTT.

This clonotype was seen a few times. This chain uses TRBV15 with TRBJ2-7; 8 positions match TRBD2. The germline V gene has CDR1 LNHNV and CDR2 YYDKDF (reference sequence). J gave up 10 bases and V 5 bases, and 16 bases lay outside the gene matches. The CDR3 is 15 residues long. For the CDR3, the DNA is TGTGCCACCAGCCCCCAGTTGATAGCGGGAAACGTTCAGTACTTC. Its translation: CATSPQLIAGNVQYF. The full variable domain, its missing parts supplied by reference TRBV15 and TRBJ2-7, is DAMVIQNPRYQVTQFGKPVTLSCSQTLNHNVMYWYQQKSSQAPKLLFHYYDKDFNNEADTPDNFQSRRPNTSFCFLDIRSPGLGDTAMYLCATSPQLIAGNVQYFGPGTRLTVT.

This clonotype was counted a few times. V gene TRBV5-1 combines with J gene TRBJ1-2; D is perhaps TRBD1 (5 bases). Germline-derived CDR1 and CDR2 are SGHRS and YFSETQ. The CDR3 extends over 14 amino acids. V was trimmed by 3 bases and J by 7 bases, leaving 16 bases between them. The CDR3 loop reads CASSSLVGQGGYTF. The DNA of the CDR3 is TGCGCCAGCAGCTCGTTGGTGGGGCAGGGTGGCTACACCTTC.

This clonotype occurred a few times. Here the CDR3 reads CSARGQGAWKTQYF. The DNA for the CDR3 is TGCAGTGCTAGGGGACAGGGGGCTTGGAAGACCCAGTACTTC. The rearrangement links TRBV20-1 to TRBJ2-5; 12 nucleotides line up with TRBD1. The ends lost 3 bases at V and 6 bases at J; junction bases unmatched: 5. CDR3 length: 14 amino acids. The germline V gene encodes CDR1 DFQATT and CDR2 SNEGSKA (reference sequence).

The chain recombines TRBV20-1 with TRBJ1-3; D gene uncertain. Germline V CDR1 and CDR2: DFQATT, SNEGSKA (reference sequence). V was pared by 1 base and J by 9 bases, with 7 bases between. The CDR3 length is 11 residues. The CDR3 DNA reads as TGCAGTGCTAGAGTGAAGGGCACCATATATTTT. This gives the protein CSARVKGTIYF.